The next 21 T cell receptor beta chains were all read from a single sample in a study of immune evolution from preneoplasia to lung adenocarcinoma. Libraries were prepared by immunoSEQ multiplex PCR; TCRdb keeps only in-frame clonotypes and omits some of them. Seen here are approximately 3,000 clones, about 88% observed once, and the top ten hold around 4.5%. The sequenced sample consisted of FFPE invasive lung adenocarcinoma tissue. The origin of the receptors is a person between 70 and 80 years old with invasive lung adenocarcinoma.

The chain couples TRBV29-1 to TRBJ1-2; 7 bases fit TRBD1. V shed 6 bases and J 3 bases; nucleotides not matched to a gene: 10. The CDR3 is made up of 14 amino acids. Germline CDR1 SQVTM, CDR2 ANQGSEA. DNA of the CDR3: TGCAGCGTGAGAGAACGGGACAGCTACTATGGCTACACCTTC. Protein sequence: CSVRERDSYYGYTF.

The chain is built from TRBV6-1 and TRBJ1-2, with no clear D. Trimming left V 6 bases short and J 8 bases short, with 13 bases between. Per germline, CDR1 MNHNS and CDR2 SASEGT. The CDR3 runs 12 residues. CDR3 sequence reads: CASSPRREGYTF. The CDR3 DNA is TGTGCCAGCAGCCCAAGAAGGGAAGGCTACACCTTC.

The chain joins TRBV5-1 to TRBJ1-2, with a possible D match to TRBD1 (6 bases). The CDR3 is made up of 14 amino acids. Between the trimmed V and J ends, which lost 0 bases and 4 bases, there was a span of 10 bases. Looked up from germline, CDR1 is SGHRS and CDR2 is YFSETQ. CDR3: CASSLAGVVYGYTF. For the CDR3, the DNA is TGCGCCAGCAGCTTGGCAGGGGTGGTCTATGGCTACACCTTC. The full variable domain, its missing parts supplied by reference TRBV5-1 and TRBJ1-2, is KAGVTQTPRYLIKTRGQQVTLSCSPISGHRSVSWYQQTPGQGLQFLFEYFSETQRNKGNFPGRFSGRQFSNSRSEMNVSTLELGDSALYLCASSLAGVVYGYTFGSGTRLTVV.

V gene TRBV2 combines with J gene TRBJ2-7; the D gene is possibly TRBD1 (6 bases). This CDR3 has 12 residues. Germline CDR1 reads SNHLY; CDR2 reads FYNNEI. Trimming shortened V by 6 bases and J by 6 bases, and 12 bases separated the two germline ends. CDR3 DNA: TGTGCCAGCAGGTCGGCAGGGGTCGAGCAGTACTTC. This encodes CASRSAGVEQYF.

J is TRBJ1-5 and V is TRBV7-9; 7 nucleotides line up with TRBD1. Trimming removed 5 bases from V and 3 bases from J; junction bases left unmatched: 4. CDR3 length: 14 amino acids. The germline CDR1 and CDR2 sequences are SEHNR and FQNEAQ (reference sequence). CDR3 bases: TGTGCCAGCAGCCCCGGGACAGTCAATCAGCCCCAGCATTTT. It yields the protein CASSPGTVNQPQHF.

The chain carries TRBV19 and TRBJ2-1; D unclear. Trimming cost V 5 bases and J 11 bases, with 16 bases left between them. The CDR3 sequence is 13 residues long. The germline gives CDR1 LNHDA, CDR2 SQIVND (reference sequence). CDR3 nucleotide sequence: TGTGCCAGTAGTTCAGCCCGTCTGGGAAAGCAGTTCTTC. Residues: CASSSARLGKQFF. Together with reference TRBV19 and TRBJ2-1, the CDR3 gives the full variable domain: DGGITQSPKYLFRKEGQNVTLSCEQNLNHDAMYWYRQDPGQGLRLIYYSQIVNDFQKGDIAEGYSVSREKKESFPLTVTSAQKNPTAFYLCASSSARLGKQFFGPGTRLTVL.

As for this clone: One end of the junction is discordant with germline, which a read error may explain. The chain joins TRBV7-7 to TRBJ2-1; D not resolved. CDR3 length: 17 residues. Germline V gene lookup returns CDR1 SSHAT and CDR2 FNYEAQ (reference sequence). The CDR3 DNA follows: TGTGCTAGCAGCTTTTCCCCCGGGCTCAGCTCCTACAATGAGCAGTTCTTC. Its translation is CASSFSPGLSSYNEQFF.

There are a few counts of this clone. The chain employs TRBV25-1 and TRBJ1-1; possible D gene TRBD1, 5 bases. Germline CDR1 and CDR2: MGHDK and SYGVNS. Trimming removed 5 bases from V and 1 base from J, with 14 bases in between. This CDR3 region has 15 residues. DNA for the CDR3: TGTGCCAGCAGTTCACTTGGGGCGGCGAACACTGAAGCTTTCTTT. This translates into CASSSLGAANTEAFF.

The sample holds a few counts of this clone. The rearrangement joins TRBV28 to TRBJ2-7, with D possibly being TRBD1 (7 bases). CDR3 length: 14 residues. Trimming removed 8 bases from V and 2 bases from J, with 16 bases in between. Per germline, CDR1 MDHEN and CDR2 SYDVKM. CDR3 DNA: TGTGCCAGCCTCAGGGGGGTGGGAGCCTACGAGCAGTACTTC. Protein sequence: CASLRGVGAYEQYF.

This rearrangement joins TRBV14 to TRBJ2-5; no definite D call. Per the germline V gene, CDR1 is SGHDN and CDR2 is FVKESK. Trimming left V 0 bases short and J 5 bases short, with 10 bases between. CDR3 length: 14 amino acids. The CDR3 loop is CASSQEAGVETQYF. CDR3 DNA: TGTGCCAGCAGCCAAGAGGCTGGGGTCGAGACCCAGTACTTC.

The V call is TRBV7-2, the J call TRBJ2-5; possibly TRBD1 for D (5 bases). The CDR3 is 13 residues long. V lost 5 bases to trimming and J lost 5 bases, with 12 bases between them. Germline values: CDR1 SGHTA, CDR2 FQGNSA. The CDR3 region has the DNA TGTGCCAGCAGCCGGCAGGGTGGGGAGACCCAGTACTTC. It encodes CASSRQGGETQYF.

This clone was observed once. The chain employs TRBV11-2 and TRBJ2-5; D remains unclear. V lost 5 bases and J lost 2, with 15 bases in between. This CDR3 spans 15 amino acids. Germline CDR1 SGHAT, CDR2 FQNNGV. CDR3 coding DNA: TGTGCCAGCAGCCCAAACTCCGGACGGCAAGAGACCCAGTACTTC. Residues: CASSPNSGRQETQYF.

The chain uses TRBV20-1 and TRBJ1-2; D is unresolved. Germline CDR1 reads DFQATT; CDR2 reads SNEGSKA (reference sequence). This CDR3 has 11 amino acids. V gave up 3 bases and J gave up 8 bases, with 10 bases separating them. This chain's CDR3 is CSARWHQGYTF. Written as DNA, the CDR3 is TGCAGTGCTAGGTGGCATCAGGGCTACACCTTC.

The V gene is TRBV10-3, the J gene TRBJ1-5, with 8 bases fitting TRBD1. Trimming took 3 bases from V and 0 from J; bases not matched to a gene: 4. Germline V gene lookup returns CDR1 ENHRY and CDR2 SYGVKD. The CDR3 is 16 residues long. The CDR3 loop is CAISDPDRDSNQPQHF. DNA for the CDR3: TGTGCCATCAGTGATCCGGACAGGGATAGCAATCAGCCCCAGCATTTT.

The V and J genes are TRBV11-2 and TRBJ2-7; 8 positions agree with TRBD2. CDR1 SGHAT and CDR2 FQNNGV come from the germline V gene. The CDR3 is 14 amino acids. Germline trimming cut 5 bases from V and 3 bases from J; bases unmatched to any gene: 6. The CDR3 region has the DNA TGTGCCAGCAGCGGACCGGGGGGGGGCTACGAGCAGTACTTC. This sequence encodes CASSGPGGGYEQYF.

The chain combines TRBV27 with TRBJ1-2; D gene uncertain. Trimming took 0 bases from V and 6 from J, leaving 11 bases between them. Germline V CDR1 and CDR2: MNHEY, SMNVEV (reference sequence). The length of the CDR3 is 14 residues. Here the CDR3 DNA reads TGTGCCAGCAGTTTATCGTTAGGGTTCCATGGCTACACCTTC. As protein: CASSLSLGFHGYTF.

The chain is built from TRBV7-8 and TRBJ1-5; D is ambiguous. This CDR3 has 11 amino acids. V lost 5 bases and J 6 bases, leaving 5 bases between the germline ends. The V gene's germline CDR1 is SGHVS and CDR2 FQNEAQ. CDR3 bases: TGTGCCAGCAGCCCCCTTCAGCCCCAGCATTTT. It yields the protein CASSPLQPQHF.

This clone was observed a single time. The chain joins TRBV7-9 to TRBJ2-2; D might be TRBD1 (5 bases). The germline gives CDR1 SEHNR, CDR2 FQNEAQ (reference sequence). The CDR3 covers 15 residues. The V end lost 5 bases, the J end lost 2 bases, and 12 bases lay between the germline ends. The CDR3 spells CASSPMTANTGELFF. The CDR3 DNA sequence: TGTGCCAGCAGCCCCATGACAGCCAACACCGGGGAGCTGTTTTTT. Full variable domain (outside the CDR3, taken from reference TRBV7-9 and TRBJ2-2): DTGVSQNPRHKITKRGQNVTFRCDPISEHNRLYWYRQTLGQGPEFLTYFQNEAQLEKSRLLSDRFSAERPKGSFSTLEIQRTEQGDSAMYLCASSPMTANTGELFFGEGSRLTVL.

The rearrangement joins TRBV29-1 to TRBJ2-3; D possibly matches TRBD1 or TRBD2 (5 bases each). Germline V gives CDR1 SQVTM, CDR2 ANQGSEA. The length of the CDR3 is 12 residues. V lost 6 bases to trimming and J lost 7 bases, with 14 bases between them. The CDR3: CSVPRDPNTQYF. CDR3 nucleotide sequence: TGCAGCGTACCCCGGGACCCTAATACGCAGTATTTT.

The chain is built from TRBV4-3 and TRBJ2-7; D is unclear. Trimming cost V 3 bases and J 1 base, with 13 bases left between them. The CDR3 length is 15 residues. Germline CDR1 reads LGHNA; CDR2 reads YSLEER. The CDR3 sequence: CASSHRAHGSYEQYF. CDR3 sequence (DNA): TGCGCCAGCAGCCATCGGGCCCACGGTTCCTACGAGCAGTACTTC.

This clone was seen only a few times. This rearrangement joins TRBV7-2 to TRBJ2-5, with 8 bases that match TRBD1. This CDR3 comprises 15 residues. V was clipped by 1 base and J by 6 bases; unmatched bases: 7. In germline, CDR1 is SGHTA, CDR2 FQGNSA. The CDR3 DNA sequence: TGTGCCAGCAGCTTAGTGGCAGGGGGCTTCAAGACCCAGTACTTC. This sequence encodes CASSLVAGGFKTQYF.